This TCR beta chain emerged from a study of shared clonotypes between healthy human individuals. Terminally differentiated effector memory CD45RA+ cells were left out of the naive CD8 fraction, which was CD45RO-negative and positively selected for CCR7. Every subset's genomic DNA went evenly onto several immunoSEQ plates. TCRdb's table, derived via immunoSEQ multiplex PCR, lists solely in-frame clones and lacks some. The sample gives about 2 million clones, about 95% of which show up once; under 1.5% is in the top ten. With 2 bases clipped from V and 5 bases from J, the junction kept 1 base outside the gene matches. Germline V gene data show CDR1 as KGHSH and CDR2 as LQKENI. The CDR3 sequence is 14 residues long. Turning to this clone: Distinct nucleotide sequences in the sample also encode this CDR3.

Sequenced material: naive CD8+ T cells sorted from blood. The V call is TRBV18, the J call TRBJ2-2; 8 positions match TRBD2. The receptor's source is a man in his late teens or twenties in good health. CDR3 sequence: CASSPTGGTGELFF. Written as DNA, the CDR3 is TGTGCCAGCTCACCAACGGGGGGGACCGGGGAGCTGTTTTTT.